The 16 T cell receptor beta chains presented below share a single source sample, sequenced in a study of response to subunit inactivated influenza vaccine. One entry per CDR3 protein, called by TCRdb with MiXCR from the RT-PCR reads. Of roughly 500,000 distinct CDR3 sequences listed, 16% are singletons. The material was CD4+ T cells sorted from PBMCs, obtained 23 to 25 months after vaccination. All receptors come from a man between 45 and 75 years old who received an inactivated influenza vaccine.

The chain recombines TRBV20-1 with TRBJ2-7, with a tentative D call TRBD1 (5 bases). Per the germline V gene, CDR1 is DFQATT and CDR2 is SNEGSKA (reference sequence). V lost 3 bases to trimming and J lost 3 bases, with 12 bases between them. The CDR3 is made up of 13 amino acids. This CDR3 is CSARDNNYYEQYF. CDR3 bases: TGCAGTGCTAGGGACAATAACTACTACGAGCAGTACTTC.

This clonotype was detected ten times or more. The CDR3 coding sequence is TGTGCCAGCAGTTCAACAGGGGGCTTCAGAATGTACGAGCAGTACTTC. It codes for CASSSTGGFRMYEQYF. The genes are TRBV7-8 and TRBJ2-7, with 9 bases identical to TRBD1. V lost 6 bases and J lost 4; bases outside the gene matches: 13. From germline, CDR1 is SGHVS and CDR2 FQNEAQ. This CDR3 has 16 residues. Drawing the rest from reference TRBV7-8 and TRBJ2-7, the complete variable domain is GAGVSQSPRYKVAKRGQDVALRCDPISGHVSLFWYQQALGQGPEFLTYFQNEAQLDKSGLPSDRFFAERPEGSVSTLKIQRTQQEDSAVYLCASSSTGGFRMYEQYFGPGTRLTVT.

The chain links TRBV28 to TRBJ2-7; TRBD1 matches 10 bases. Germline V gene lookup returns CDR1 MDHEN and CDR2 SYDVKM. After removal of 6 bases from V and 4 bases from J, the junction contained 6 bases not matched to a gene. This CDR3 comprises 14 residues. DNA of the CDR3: TGTGCCAGCAGGGGGACAGGGGTTGGGTACGAGCAGTACTTC. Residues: CASRGTGVGYEQYF.

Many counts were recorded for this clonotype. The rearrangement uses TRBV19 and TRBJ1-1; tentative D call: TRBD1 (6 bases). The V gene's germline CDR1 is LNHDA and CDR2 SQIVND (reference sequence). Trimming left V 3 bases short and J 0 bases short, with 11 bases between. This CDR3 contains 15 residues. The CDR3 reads CASSMPGHVNTEAFF. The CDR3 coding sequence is TGTGCCAGTAGTATGCCGGGACATGTGAACACTGAAGCTTTCTTT.

The CDR3 DNA reads TGTGCCAGCAGTTTAGTTACAGCGTCCTACGAGCAGTACTTC. This codes for CASSLVTASYEQYF. The gene calls are TRBV28 and TRBJ2-7; D is ambiguous. Trimming pared 2 bases from V and 1 base from J, leaving 9 bases between. CDR1 and CDR2 (germline): MDHEN, SYDVKM. The CDR3 runs 14 residues.

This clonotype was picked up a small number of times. The DNA of the CDR3 is TGTGCCAGCTTGGGCCAGAGTAGCAATCAGCCCCAGCATTTT. Protein: CASLGQSSNQPQHF. The chain combines TRBV6-1 with TRBJ1-5, with D hard to call. CDR3 size: 14 residues. Germline loops: CDR1 MNHNS, CDR2 SASEGT. Trimming removed 8 bases from V and 0 bases from J, with 11 bases in between.

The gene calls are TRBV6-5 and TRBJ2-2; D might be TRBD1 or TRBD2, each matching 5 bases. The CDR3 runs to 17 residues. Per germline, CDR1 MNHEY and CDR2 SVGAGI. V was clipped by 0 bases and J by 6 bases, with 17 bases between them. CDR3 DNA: TGTGCCAGCAGTTACTCGTTAACAGGCGGGTGGGCCGGGGAGCTGTTTTTT. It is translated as CASSYSLTGGWAGELFF.

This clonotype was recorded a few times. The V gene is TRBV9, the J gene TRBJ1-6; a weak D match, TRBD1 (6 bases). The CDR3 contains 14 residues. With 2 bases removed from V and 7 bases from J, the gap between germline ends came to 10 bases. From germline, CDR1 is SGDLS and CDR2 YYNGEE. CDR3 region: CASSVNRENSPLHF. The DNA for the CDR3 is TGTGCCAGCAGCGTCAACAGGGAGAATTCACCCCTCCACTTT.

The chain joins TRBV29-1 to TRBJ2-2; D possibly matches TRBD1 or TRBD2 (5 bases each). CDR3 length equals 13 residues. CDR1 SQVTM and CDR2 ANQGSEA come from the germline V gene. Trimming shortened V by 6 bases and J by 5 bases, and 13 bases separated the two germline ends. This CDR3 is CSVDEGWTGELFF. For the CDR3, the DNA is TGCAGCGTCGACGAGGGGTGGACCGGGGAGCTGTTTTTT.

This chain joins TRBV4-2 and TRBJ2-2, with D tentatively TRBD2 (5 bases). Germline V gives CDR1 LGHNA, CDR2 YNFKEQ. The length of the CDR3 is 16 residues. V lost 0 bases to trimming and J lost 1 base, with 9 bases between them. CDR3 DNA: TGTGCCAGCAGCCAAGAGGGAGATCTGAACACCGGGGAGCTGTTTTTT. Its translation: CASSQEGDLNTGELFF.

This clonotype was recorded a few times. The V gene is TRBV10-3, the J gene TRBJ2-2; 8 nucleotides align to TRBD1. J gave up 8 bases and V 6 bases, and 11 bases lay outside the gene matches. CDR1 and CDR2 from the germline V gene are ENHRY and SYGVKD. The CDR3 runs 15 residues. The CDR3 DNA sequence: TGTGCCATCAGGTCCGGGACAGGCACCACTGGGGAGCTGTTTTTT. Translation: CAIRSGTGTTGELFF.

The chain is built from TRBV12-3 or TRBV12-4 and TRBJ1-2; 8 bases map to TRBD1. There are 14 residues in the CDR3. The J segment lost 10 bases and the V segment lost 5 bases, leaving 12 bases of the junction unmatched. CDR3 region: CASSPLGPTGAYTF. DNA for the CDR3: TGTGCCAGCAGTCCACTGGGCCCGACAGGGGCCTACACCTTC.

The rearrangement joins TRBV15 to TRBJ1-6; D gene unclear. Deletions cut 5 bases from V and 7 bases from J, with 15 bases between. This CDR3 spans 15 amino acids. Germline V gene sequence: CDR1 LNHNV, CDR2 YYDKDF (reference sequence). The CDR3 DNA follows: TGTGCCACCAGCCCAGACCGGAACCTAAATTCACCCCTCCACTTT. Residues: CATSPDRNLNSPLHF.

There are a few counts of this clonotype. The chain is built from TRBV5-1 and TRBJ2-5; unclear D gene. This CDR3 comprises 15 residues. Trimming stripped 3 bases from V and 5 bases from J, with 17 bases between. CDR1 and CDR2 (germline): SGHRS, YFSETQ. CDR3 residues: CASSYLPQPSETQYF. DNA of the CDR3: TGCGCCAGCAGCTACCTCCCCCAACCATCGGAGACCCAGTACTTC.

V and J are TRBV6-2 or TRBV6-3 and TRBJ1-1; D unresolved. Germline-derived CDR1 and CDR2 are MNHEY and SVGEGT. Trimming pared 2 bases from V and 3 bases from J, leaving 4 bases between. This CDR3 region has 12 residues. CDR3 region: CASSYRDTEAFF. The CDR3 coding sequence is TGTGCCAGCAGTTACCGGGACACTGAAGCTTTCTTT.

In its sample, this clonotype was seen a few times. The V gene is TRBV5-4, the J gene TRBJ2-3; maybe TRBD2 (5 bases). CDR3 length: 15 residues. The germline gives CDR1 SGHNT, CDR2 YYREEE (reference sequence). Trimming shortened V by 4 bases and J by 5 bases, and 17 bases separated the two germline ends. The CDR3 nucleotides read TGTGCCAGCAGCCCGTCGAGCGGAGTTAGAGATACGCAGTATTTT. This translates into CASSPSSGVRDTQYF.